The 12 T cell receptor beta chains below come from one sample, sequenced in a study of blood T cells in healthy people across ages (dated by TCRdb to about 2015). Preparation of the library involved 5' RACE. Instrument on record: Illumina HiSeq 2500. The second PCR ran for roughly 7 to 11 cycles and used a J-beta primer mix along with a sample-barcoded 5' primer. TCRdb took the public reads, trimmed them with fastp at Q25, ran MiXCR for clone calling and kept in-frame beta chains. Merged by CDR3 protein, the rows form single entries marked with the most common genes and DNA. Counted in this sample were 650,000 to 700,000 distinct CDR3 sequences; less than 40% of them appeared once. 15% to 17% of the sample belongs to the ten largest clones. Sequencing input: blood. The receptor set was obtained from an elderly woman in good health. Donor details come from another sample of the same person, matched by shared clones.

About this clonotype: This may be a read error: a much more frequent sequence differs by one nucleotide. The chain combines TRBV30 with TRBJ2-5; D call uncertain. The end of the DNA is better explained by TRBJ2-7, so the J call may be wrong. In germline, CDR1 is GTSNPN, CDR2 SVGIG (reference sequence). CDR3 size: 11 residues. Here the CDR3 reads CTWSVAHEQYF. The CDR3 coding sequence is TGTACCTGGAGTGTTGCCCACGAGCAGTACTTC.

Comment on this clonotype: At one end, the junction sequence differs from germline, possibly due to a read error. This chain joins TRBV7-7 and TRBJ2-5; 10 positions agree with TRBD2. The CDR3 is 16 residues long. Germline CDR1 SSHAT, CDR2 FNYEAQ (reference sequence). CDR3 sequence reads: CASSLTGLAVQETQYF. DNA of the CDR3: TGTGCTAGCAGCTTAACAGGACTAGCGGTACAAGAGACCCAGTACTTC.

This clonotype has only a few counts. The gene calls are TRBV20-1 and TRBJ1-4; TRBD1 is a possible D gene (5 bases). The CDR3 covers 13 residues. Germline CDR1 and CDR2: DFQATT and SNEGSKA (reference sequence). Trimming shortened V by 1 base and J by 8 bases, and 11 bases separated the two germline ends. The CDR3 coding sequence is TGCAGTGCTAGAGGGACAATGGGGGAAAAACTGTTTTTT. This gives the protein CSARGTMGEKLFF.

Note on this clonotype: It may be a read error: a sequence one base away is much more abundant. This chain links TRBV5-1 with TRBJ1-2; D unresolved. V lost 4 bases to trimming and J lost 8 bases, with 15 bases between them. The CDR3 sequence is 13 residues long. Germline CDR1 and CDR2: SGHRS and YFSETQ. DNA for the CDR3: TGCGCCAGCAGCCCTGGACGGGTCATCGGCTACACCTTC. This sequence encodes CASSPGRVIGYTF.

This chain uses TRBV5-1 with TRBJ2-5; D gene ambiguous. The CDR3 is 14 amino acids. V was pared by 3 bases and J by 2 bases, with 11 bases between. CDR1 is SGHRS, CDR2 YFSETQ, per germline. The CDR3 reads CASSCGLSQETQYF. The CDR3, as DNA: TGCGCCAGCAGCTGTGGGCTGAGTCAAGAGACCCAGTACTTC.

The chain couples TRBV4-2 to TRBJ1-2, with D perhaps TRBD1 (5 bases). The CDR3 is 15 residues long. Trimming left V 6 bases short and J 2 bases short, with 16 bases between. Per the germline V gene, CDR1 is LGHNA and CDR2 is YNFKEQ. CDR3 region: CASSSGGGDNYGYTF. The CDR3 DNA reads TGTGCCAGCAGTTCCGGTGGAGGGGACAACTATGGCTACACCTTC.

A word on this clonotype: With a much larger clone just one base away, this may be a read error. This chain uses TRBV6-2 or TRBV6-3 with TRBJ2-7; D unclear. CDR1 is MNHEY and CDR2 is SVGEGT in the germline V gene. The CDR3 loop spans 12 amino acids. Here the CDR3 reads CAGSEPVFEQYF. The DNA of the CDR3 is TGTGCCGGCAGTGAACCAGTCTTCGAGCAGTACTTC.

The sample holds a few counts of this clonotype. In DNA form, the CDR3 reads TGCAGCGTACAGGGTCTTCTCTCCTACGAGCAGTACTTC. It translates to CSVQGLLSYEQYF. The chain joins TRBV29-1 to TRBJ2-7; maybe TRBD1 (6 bases). Germline values: CDR1 SQVTM, CDR2 ANQGSEA. Trimming pared 6 bases from V and 0 bases from J, leaving 12 bases between. The CDR3 is 13 amino acids.

The chain employs TRBV5-4 and TRBJ1-1, with D hard to call. CDR1 is SGHNT, CDR2 YYREEE, per germline (reference sequence). V was clipped by 6 bases and J by 0 bases, with 18 bases between them. There are 16 residues in the CDR3. Written as DNA, the CDR3 is TGTGCCAGCACCCGGGGTGGCTCCAACCTGAACACTGAAGCTTTCTTT. Translating gives CASTRGGSNLNTEAFF.

This sequence joins TRBV10-3 and TRBJ2-7; 8 nucleotides line up with TRBD2. This CDR3 comprises 14 residues. V gave up 6 bases and J gave up 5 bases; unmatched junction bases: 9. The germline V gene encodes CDR1 ENHRY and CDR2 SYGVKD. The CDR3 coding sequence is TGTGCCATCAGCGAACTAGCGGTACAACACGAGCAGTACTTC. Its protein product is CAISELAVQHEQYF.

Concerning this clonotype itself: Since a much larger clone is just one base distant, this may be a read error. The chain carries TRBV7-9 and TRBJ2-1; TRBD2 agrees at 10 bases. This CDR3 region has 17 residues. Germline loops: CDR1 SEHNR, CDR2 FQNEAQ (reference sequence). CDR3 DNA sequence: TGTGCCAGCAGCTTAGGGGGACTAGCGTTATCCTACAATGAGCGGTTCTTC. Residues: CASSLGGLALSYNERFF.

This clonotype has at least ten counts. This chain links TRBV11-1 with TRBJ2-6; 10 nucleotides align to TRBD1. The CDR3 is made up of 22 amino acids. The V gene's germline CDR1 is SGHAT and CDR2 FQDESV (reference sequence). Germline trimming cut 4 bases from V and 1 base from J; bases unmatched to any gene: 19. This CDR3 reads CASSYKGGTGESLGSGANVLTF. CDR3 DNA: TGTGCCAGCAGCTACAAAGGCGGGACAGGGGAGTCCCTAGGGTCTGGGGCCAACGTCCTGACTTTC.